This T cell receptor beta chain was captured in a study of metastatic and nonmetastatic thyroid tumors. For the study at large: The study looked at repertoires side by side in blood and in tumor or nodule tissue from malignant and benign thyroid patients. Study conclusions and caveats: For both blood and tumor, malignant thyroid tumors reportedly showed significantly higher TCR beta diversity than benign nodules did.

In the authors' workflow: What underpinned the distant-metastasis classifier for papillary thyroid cancer was the set of CDR3 differences across clinicopathological groups. TCRdb re-clonotyped the PCR reads through MiXCR. In this record, the V and J calls reflect TCRdb's handling and not the investigators' own analysis. The sample lists thousands of clones, about 30% occurring once. This clone was picked up many times. What it binds is unknown. CDR1 and CDR2 from the germline V gene are SQVTM and ANQGSEA. This CDR3 has 12 residues. The ends lost 7 bases at V and 10 bases at J; junction bases unmatched: 9. No treatment had been given to any patient before thyroid surgery.

Sequenced material: adjacent normal tissue. This TCR derives from a female donor with papillary thyroid cancer or a benign thyroid nodule (not recorded which). Some clones in this sample may be carry-over from other donors' samples. This rearrangement joins TRBV29-1 to TRBJ1-2, with 10 bases lining up with TRBD1. This CDR3 reads CSATGQGVTYTF. The CDR3 DNA reads as TGCAGCGCAACTGGACAGGGGGTGACCTACACCTTC. Supplemented by reference TRBV29-1 and TRBJ1-2, the full variable domain reads SAVISQKPSRDICQRGTSLTIQCQVDSQVTMMFWYRQQPGQSLTLIATANQGSEATYESGFVIDKFPISRPNLTFSTLTVSNMSPEDSSIYLCSATGQGVTYTFGSGTRLTVV.